A single sample gave rise to the 32 T cell receptor beta chains below, sequenced in a study of early T cells in non-severe SARS-CoV-2 infection. TCRdb called the 5' RACE reads again in MiXCR, with one record for every CDR3 protein. The sample has about 80,000 distinct CDR3 sequences; roughly 12% are singletons. Sequencing was performed on whole blood, taken at baseline. All receptors come from an adult who was a healthcare worker with PCR-confirmed SARS-CoV-2 infection or an uninfected control (not recorded which). The donor label of this sample is uncertain.

This clonotype was counted at least ten times. The chain links TRBV11-2 to TRBJ2-7; 11 positions agree with TRBD1. CDR1 SGHAT and CDR2 FQNNGV come from the germline V gene. V lost 4 bases, J lost 0 bases, and 8 bases stayed unmatched. CDR3 length: 17 amino acids. This CDR3 is CASSYGTGGKSSYEQYF. The CDR3 DNA reads TGTGCCAGCAGCTACGGGACAGGGGGAAAGAGCTCCTACGAGCAGTACTTC.

The sample holds many counts of this clonotype. The V call is TRBV6-1, the J call TRBJ2-1; the D call may be TRBD1 or TRBD2 (5 bases each). The CDR3 sequence is 13 residues long. Germline V CDR1 and CDR2: MNHNS, SASEGT. V was trimmed by 3 bases and J by 6 bases, leaving 9 bases between them. CDR3 in DNA: TGTGCCAGCAGTGAGCCGGGACGCAATGAGCAGTTCTTC. It translates to CASSEPGRNEQFF.

This clonotype came up many times. V usage is TRBV27 and J usage is TRBJ2-1; D call uncertain. With 7 bases removed from V and 8 bases from J, the gap between germline ends came to 27 bases. This CDR3 is 17 amino acids long. The germline V gene has CDR1 MNHEY and CDR2 SMNVEV (reference sequence). CDR3 sequence (DNA): TGTGCCAGCACTCTCCGGACGTCCTCCACCCTCCAATATGAGCAGTTCTTC. It codes for CASTLRTSSTLQYEQFF.

This clonotype was found many times. The rearrangement links TRBV10-3 to TRBJ1-1, with D possibly matching TRBD1 (5 bases). V was clipped by 9 bases and J by 0 bases, with 11 bases between them. CDR3 length: 13 amino acids. CDR1 and CDR2 (germline): ENHRY, SYGVKD. DNA for the CDR3: TGTGCCATTTCAGGACAAGTGAACACTGAAGCTTTCTTT. Amino acid sequence: CAISGQVNTEAFF.

This rearrangement joins TRBV11-2 to TRBJ2-7; 8 bases fit TRBD1. V gave up 2 bases and J gave up 2 bases; unmatched junction bases: 8. The germline gives CDR1 SGHAT, CDR2 FQNNGV. This CDR3 is built from 16 residues. Written as DNA, the CDR3 is TGTGCCAGCAGCTTACACCCGACAGGGGCTCCCTACGAGCAGTACTTC. Its translation: CASSLHPTGAPYEQYF.

This clonotype was detected only a few times. The J gene is TRBJ2-5, the V gene TRBV5-1; 8 bases agree with TRBD2. The CDR3 sequence is 16 residues long. The V segment lost 3 bases and the J segment 2 bases; nucleotides outside the gene matches: 9. CDR1 SGHRS and CDR2 YFSETQ come from the germline V gene. The CDR3 protein is CASSWSISGEQETQYF. The CDR3 nucleotides read TGCGCCAGCAGCTGGAGTATTAGCGGGGAACAAGAGACCCAGTACTTC.

The chain links TRBV27 to TRBJ2-7; D assignment may be TRBD1 or TRBD2 (5 bases each). The germline V gene has CDR1 MNHEY and CDR2 SMNVEV (reference sequence). V lost 7 bases and J lost 2, with 15 bases in between. The CDR3 contains 14 residues. The DNA for the CDR3 is TGTGCCAGCATTCCCGGGACGACGACCTACGAGCAGTACTTC. Its translation is CASIPGTTTYEQYF.

This clonotype appeared many times. J is TRBJ1-1 and V is TRBV12-3 or TRBV12-4, with D unresolved. Trimming cost V 5 bases and J 4 bases, with 14 bases left between them. This CDR3 spans 14 amino acids. This CDR3 is CASSRPPLGTEAFF. CDR3 nucleotides: TGTGCCAGCAGTCGACCTCCTTTAGGCACTGAAGCTTTCTTT.

The rearrangement uses TRBV6-2 or TRBV6-3 and TRBJ2-7; 9 positions agree with TRBD2. Germline V lookup: CDR1 MNHEY, CDR2 SVGEGT. This CDR3 has 15 residues. J gave up 3 bases and V 4 bases, and 7 bases lay outside the gene matches. This CDR3 reads CASSWDASGNYEQYF. Here the CDR3 DNA reads TGTGCCAGCAGTTGGGATGCTAGCGGGAACTACGAGCAGTACTTC.

This clonotype has at least ten counts. The chain employs TRBV5-1 and TRBJ1-1, with D possibly matching TRBD1 (5 bases). The germline CDR1 and CDR2 sequences are SGHRS and YFSETQ. The CDR3 runs to 13 residues. With 2 bases removed from V and 7 bases from J, the gap between germline ends came to 12 bases. As DNA, the CDR3 is TGCGCCAGCAGCTTAGCGACAGCGAATGAAGCTTTCTTT. It translates to CASSLATANEAFF.

This clonotype has only a few counts. The rearrangement uses TRBV10-3 and TRBJ2-3; D not certain. CDR1 and CDR2 from the germline V gene are ENHRY and SYGVKD. The V end lost 4 bases, the J end lost 0 bases, and 8 bases lay between the germline ends. This CDR3 is built from 14 residues. The CDR3 DNA reads as TGTGCCATCAGTGCCGCGGCGAGCACAGATACGCAGTATTTT. Translated, it gives CAISAAASTDTQYF.

This clonotype has a count of ten or more. The chain combines TRBV20-1 with TRBJ2-4; D unresolved. This CDR3 comprises 15 residues. Per the germline V gene, CDR1 is DFQATT and CDR2 is SNEGSKA (reference sequence). Deletions cut 5 bases from V and 3 bases from J, with 17 bases between. CDR3 residues: CSAVDRRGGKNIQYF. The DNA for the CDR3 is TGCAGTGCTGTAGACCGGCGAGGCGGCAAAAACATTCAGTACTTC.

This clonotype was detected many times. The rearrangement uses TRBV12-3 or TRBV12-4 and TRBJ2-3; TRBD1 is a possible D gene (7 bases). V gave up 5 bases and J gave up 2 bases, with 14 bases separating them. The CDR3 contains 15 residues. The CDR3 nucleotides read TGTGCCAGCAGTCCGCGGGACAGAATCACAGATACGCAGTATTTT. Encoded protein: CASSPRDRITDTQYF.

This rearrangement joins TRBV20-1 to TRBJ2-7, with 14 bases lining up with TRBD2. Germline V gene sequence: CDR1 DFQATT, CDR2 SNEGSKA (reference sequence). The CDR3 sequence is 14 residues long. Unmatched junction bases numbered 5, after V lost 5 bases and J lost 5 bases. The DNA for the CDR3 is TGCAGTGCTGGGGGGACTAGCGGGAGCCACGAGCAGTACTTC. It codes for CSAGGTSGSHEQYF.

This chain connects TRBV20-1 to TRBJ2-3; 12 bases agree with TRBD2. After removal of 2 bases from V and 5 bases from J, the junction contained 20 bases not matched to a gene. Germline CDR1 DFQATT, CDR2 SNEGSKA (reference sequence). The CDR3 extends over 20 amino acids. CDR3 sequence reads: CSARTPLYSSGRAPGDTQYF. The CDR3 DNA sequence: TGCAGTGCTAGAACTCCCTTATATTCTAGCGGGAGGGCCCCTGGAGATACGCAGTATTTT.

In this sample, this clonotype turned up a few times. The chain recombines TRBV11-2 with TRBJ2-1; no firm D call. This CDR3 contains 14 residues. V was pared by 3 bases and J by 3 bases, with 9 bases between. Per germline, CDR1 SGHAT and CDR2 FQNNGV. The CDR3 DNA follows: TGTGCCAGCAGCTTCAATAGGCTCTACAATGAGCAGTTCTTC. Encoded protein: CASSFNRLYNEQFF.

The rearrangement joins TRBV20-1 to TRBJ1-4, with D perhaps TRBD1 (5 bases). Trimming shortened V by 3 bases and J by 4 bases, and 9 bases separated the two germline ends. This CDR3 region has 13 residues. Germline CDR1 is DFQATT and CDR2 is SNEGSKA (reference sequence). The CDR3 DNA reads TGCAGTGCTAGTCGAGGGGTTAATGAAAAACTGTTTTTT. Translation: CSASRGVNEKLFF.

The chain joins TRBV5-1 to TRBJ2-7, with TRBD1 matching 11 bases. Trimming cost V 4 bases and J 5 bases; bases outside gene matches: 5. The CDR3 runs to 14 residues. Germline-derived CDR1 and CDR2 are SGHRS and YFSETQ. CDR3 amino acids: CASSRTGGVHEQYF. The CDR3 nucleotides read TGCGCCAGCAGCCGGACAGGGGGCGTCCACGAGCAGTACTTC.

The chain recombines TRBV4-1 with TRBJ2-3; TRBD2 matches 9 bases. Trimming took 4 bases from V and 4 from J; bases not matched to a gene: 12. This CDR3 comprises 17 residues. Germline V gives CDR1 MGHRA, CDR2 YSYEKL. The CDR3 reads CASSPLGTAGGADTQYF. In nucleotides, the CDR3 is TGCGCCAGCAGCCCCCTGGGAACGGCGGGAGGGGCAGATACGCAGTATTTT.

The chain recombines TRBV19 with TRBJ1-5; no clear D gene. The V gene's germline CDR1 is LNHDA and CDR2 SQIVND (reference sequence). This CDR3 is built from 13 residues. Trimming took off 5 bases at V and 4 bases at J, with 9 bases between the two ends. CDR3 amino acids: CASSFQWNQPQHF. The CDR3 coding sequence is TGTGCCAGTAGTTTCCAGTGGAATCAGCCCCAGCATTTT.

This clonotype came up a few times. This rearrangement joins TRBV4-3 to TRBJ1-6; D is uncertain. CDR3 length: 13 amino acids. V lost 0 bases to trimming and J lost 8 bases, with 5 bases between them. Germline CDR1 and CDR2: LGHNA and YSLEER. DNA for the CDR3: TGCGCCAGCAGCCAAGACAGTTATTCACCCCTCCACTTT. This sequence encodes CASSQDSYSPLHF.

The chain links TRBV24-1 to TRBJ1-4; TRBD1 aligns across 7 bases. This CDR3 region has 16 residues. Per germline, CDR1 KGHDR and CDR2 SFDVKD. J lost 8 bases, V lost 3 bases, and 11 bases had no gene match. The CDR3 reads CATSDPPDREEEKLFF. CDR3 sequence (DNA): TGTGCCACCAGTGATCCCCCTGACAGGGAAGAGGAAAAACTGTTTTTT.

This clonotype was picked up a small number of times. The chain carries TRBV5-1 and TRBJ2-3, with 9 bases fitting TRBD1. The CDR3 sequence is 17 residues long. Germline V gene data show CDR1 as SGHRS and CDR2 as YFSETQ. V lost 0 bases, J lost 3 bases, and 8 bases stayed unmatched. The CDR3 sequence is CASSLEGQGIRTDTQYF. CDR3 coding DNA: TGCGCCAGCAGCTTGGAAGGACAGGGGATTCGAACAGATACGCAGTATTTT.

This clonotype has a count of ten or more. V is TRBV11-2 and J is TRBJ2-5; D is uncertain. CDR3 length equals 13 residues. Germline CDR1 reads SGHAT; CDR2 reads FQNNGV. Trimming shortened V by 4 bases and J by 6 bases, and 12 bases separated the two germline ends. As DNA, the CDR3 is TGTGCCAGCAGCTCACTAAGGTCGAAGACCCAGTACTTC. Its protein product is CASSSLRSKTQYF.

This clonotype has a count of ten or more. A much larger clone differs by one base, so this may be a read error. This chain connects TRBV20-1 to TRBJ1-3; D unclear. The germline V gene encodes CDR1 DFQATT and CDR2 SNEGSKA (reference sequence). This CDR3 contains 12 residues. The CDR3, as DNA: TGCAGTGCTGACAACTCTGAAAACACCATATATTTT. It encodes CSADNSENTIYF.

This clonotype was seen only a few times. The chain couples TRBV9 to TRBJ2-3; D uncertain. With 3 bases removed from V and 3 bases from J, the gap between germline ends came to 8 bases. Germline lookup yields CDR1 SGDLS and CDR2 YYNGEE. This CDR3 comprises 13 residues. The chain's CDR3 is CASSGSLTDTQYF. The CDR3 DNA is TGTGCCAGCAGCGGAAGTTTGACAGATACGCAGTATTTT.

This clonotype was observed a few times. This chain links TRBV7-3 with TRBJ2-2, with 13 bases fitting TRBD2. There are 20 residues in the CDR3. V trimming: 5 bases; J trimming: 5 bases; junction bases outside the gene matches: 17. CDR1 is SGHTA, CDR2 FQGTGA, per germline. The CDR3: CASSPGLAGSPIARTGELFF. The CDR3 nucleotides read TGTGCCAGCAGCCCGGGACTAGCGGGATCCCCGATTGCGAGGACCGGGGAGCTGTTTTTT.

In this sample, this clonotype turned up a few times. The rearrangement links TRBV18 to TRBJ1-2; 11 bases match TRBD1. The CDR3 runs 15 residues. The germline V gene encodes CDR1 KGHSH and CDR2 LQKENI. The trim removed 2 bases at V and 4 bases at J, leaving 3 bases unmatched. This CDR3 reads CASSPVGQGGYGYTF. In DNA form, the CDR3 reads TGTGCCAGCTCACCAGTGGGACAGGGGGGCTATGGCTACACCTTC.

This clonotype was seen a handful of times. The chain joins TRBV2 to TRBJ1-2; D is unresolved. V was clipped by 10 bases and J by 7 bases, with 19 bases between them. CDR3 length: 13 amino acids. Germline values: CDR1 SNHLY, CDR2 FYNNEI. CDR3 protein: CATQVSSGGGYTF. The CDR3 nucleotides read TGTGCCACCCAAGTCTCCTCTGGTGGTGGCTACACCTTC.

V and J are TRBV10-2 and TRBJ2-6; D is uncertain. The germline gives CDR1 WSHSY, CDR2 SAAADI. CDR3 length: 12 amino acids. The V end was cut by 3 bases, the J end by 5 bases, with 2 bases between. The CDR3 coding sequence is TGCGCCAGCAGTGAACGGGCCAACGTCCTGACTTTC. Translating gives CASSERANVLTF.

The chain is built from TRBV20-1 and TRBJ1-2, with D perhaps TRBD1 (6 bases). Germline CDR1 DFQATT, CDR2 SNEGSKA (reference sequence). V lost 1 base, J lost 5 bases, and 17 bases lay in between. This CDR3 contains 15 residues. The CDR3 here is CSARATGRRTYGYTF. The DNA for the CDR3 is TGCAGTGCTAGAGCGACAGGCCGCCGAACTTATGGCTACACCTTC.

This clonotype turned up a few times. The chain uses TRBV2 and TRBJ2-7; TRBD2 matches at 8 bases. Looked up from germline, CDR1 is SNHLY and CDR2 is FYNNEI. With 6 bases clipped from V and 1 base from J, the junction kept 5 bases outside the gene matches. The CDR3 runs to 14 residues. The CDR3 loop is CASSLTSASYEQYF. The CDR3 bases are TGTGCCAGCAGCCTGACTAGCGCTTCCTACGAGCAGTACTTC. The complete variable domain, with remaining parts taken from reference TRBV2 and TRBJ2-7, reads EPEVTQTPSHQVTQMGQEVILRCVPISNHLYFYWYRQILGQKVEFLVSFYNNEISEKSEIFDDQFSVERPDGSNFTLKIRSTKLEDSAMYFCASSLTSASYEQYFGPGTRLTVT.